The 24 T cell receptor beta chains below all came from one sample that was sequenced in a study of identical twins. TCRdb used MiXCR to reprocess the 5' RACE reads, holding one entry per CDR3 protein. The sample has approximately 530,000 distinct CDR3 sequences; 20% to 25% are singletons. These data also featured in a second study, about yellow fever vaccine responses in identical twins.

Sequencing used CD4+ T cells sorted from blood. These receptors originate from a woman in her late teens or twenties in good health.

Details on this clonotype: One junction end disagrees with the germline gene, perhaps due to a read error. The gene calls are TRBV20-1 and TRBJ2-3; TRBD2 matches 10 bases. Germline V lookup: CDR1 DFQATT, CDR2 SNEGSKA (reference sequence). The CDR3 contains 16 residues. The CDR3 sequence: CCARRPGLAVTDTQYF. Here the CDR3 DNA reads TGCTGTGCTAGACGACCTGGACTAGCGGTGACAGATACGCAGTATTTT.

This chain connects TRBV7-9 to TRBJ1-2; TRBD1 agrees at 8 bases. Germline assignment: CDR1 SEHNR and CDR2 FQNEAQ (reference sequence). The CDR3 is 16 residues long. Unmatched junction bases numbered 15, after V lost 5 bases and J lost 7 bases. CDR3 nucleotides: TGTGCCAGCAGCCGAAGTGGAGGCAGGGGGCAGGGTGGCTACACCTTC. Its translation: CASSRSGGRGQGGYTF.

The sample holds a few counts of this clonotype. V usage is TRBV4-1 and J usage is TRBJ2-5, with 12 bases lining up with TRBD2. The CDR3 runs 17 residues. CDR1 is MGHRA and CDR2 is YSYEKL in the germline V gene. Trimming removed 0 bases from V and 5 bases from J; junction bases left unmatched: 7. Here the CDR3 DNA reads TGCGCCAGCAGCCAAGATCTCGAACTAGCGGGAGGCGAGACCCAGTACTTC. Translating gives CASSQDLELAGGETQYF.

This clonotype was found a few times. This chain joins TRBV5-1 and TRBJ2-1; TRBD2 matches 7 bases. The J segment lost 6 bases and the V segment lost 7 bases, leaving 7 bases of the junction unmatched. Germline V lookup: CDR1 SGHRS, CDR2 YFSETQ. This CDR3 is 13 amino acids long. DNA for the CDR3: TGCGCCAGCCGTGGGGGGGATCTCAATGAGCAGTTCTTC. The encoded protein is CASRGGDLNEQFF.

The chain is built from TRBV5-1 and TRBJ2-7; D is perhaps TRBD1 or TRBD2 (5 bases each). Deletions cut 6 bases from V and 6 bases from J, with 13 bases between. Germline V gene lookup returns CDR1 SGHRS and CDR2 YFSETQ. This CDR3 region has 12 residues. In DNA, the CDR3 is TGCGCCAGCAACCCTGGGGCGGGCGAGCAGTACTTC. The encoded protein is CASNPGAGEQYF.

This chain uses TRBV6-1 with TRBJ2-3, with D uncertain. CDR3 length equals 12 residues. V was pared by 2 bases and J by 7 bases, with 7 bases between. Germline V gene sequence: CDR1 MNHNS, CDR2 SASEGT. CDR3 DNA: TGTGCCAGCAGTGAAAAGGTCCATACGCAGTATTTT. It encodes CASSEKVHTQYF.

The chain couples TRBV6-1 to TRBJ2-2, with D possibly being TRBD1 (5 bases). Trimming took off 6 bases at V and 4 bases at J, with 15 bases between the two ends. Germline-derived CDR1 and CDR2 are MNHNS and SASEGT. The CDR3 spans 15 residues. CDR3 sequence reads: CASRGAFVSTGELFF. The CDR3 DNA is TGTGCCAGCAGAGGGGCCTTCGTCTCCACCGGGGAGCTGTTTTTT.

This clonotype occurred once. J is TRBJ2-2 and V is TRBV12-3 or TRBV12-4, with 9 positions matching TRBD2. The V segment lost 3 bases and the J segment 5 bases; nucleotides outside the gene matches: 13. This CDR3 region has 18 residues. CDR3 DNA sequence: TGTGCCAGCAGTTTCCGGACTAAGCGGGGGGCCGGGACCGGGGAGCTGTTTTTT. Encoded protein: CASSFRTKRGAGTGELFF.

The V and J genes are TRBV6-5 and TRBJ1-6; TRBD1 matches at 8 bases. This CDR3 has 13 amino acids. CDR1 and CDR2 from the germline V gene are MNHEY and SVGAGI. The trim removed 11 bases at V and 7 bases at J, leaving 7 bases unmatched. The CDR3 reads CAGGNRGNSPLHF. The DNA of the CDR3 is TGTGCCGGCGGTAACAGGGGGAATTCACCCCTCCACTTT.

This clonotype came up a few times. The chain combines TRBV20-1 with TRBJ2-2, with TRBD2 matching over 8 bases. From germline, CDR1 is DFQATT and CDR2 SNEGSKA (reference sequence). J lost 4 bases, V lost 1 base, and 5 bases had no gene match. CDR3 length equals 15 residues. The CDR3 DNA follows: TGCAGTGCTAGAGTTAGCGGGACGCCCACCGGGGAGCTGTTTTTT. As protein: CSARVSGTPTGELFF.

This clonotype was recorded many times. The chain joins TRBV11-2 to TRBJ2-1; 8 bases line up with TRBD2. From germline, CDR1 is SGHAT and CDR2 FQNNGV. J lost 0 bases, V lost 3 bases, and 10 bases had no gene match. This CDR3 contains 18 residues. As DNA, the CDR3 is TGTGCCAGCAGCTTTCGGGGGGGCATGTTGATCTCCTACAATGAGCAGTTCTTC. It is translated as CASSFRGGMLISYNEQFF.

This clonotype was counted at least ten times. The J gene is TRBJ1-1, the V gene TRBV5-1, with 7 bases identical to TRBD1. Germline CDR1 is SGHRS and CDR2 is YFSETQ. This CDR3 has 14 amino acids. V shed 4 bases, J shed 1 base, and the junction held 4 bases outside the gene matches. CDR3 in DNA: TGCGCCAGCAGCCCCGGGACAGAGAACACTGAAGCTTTCTTT. Residues: CASSPGTENTEAFF.

This chain joins TRBV5-1 and TRBJ2-1, with TRBD2 as a possible D gene (6 bases). CDR3 length: 16 amino acids. Per the germline V gene, CDR1 is SGHRS and CDR2 is YFSETQ. The ends were cut back, 0 bases at V and 0 bases at J, with 10 bases in the middle. This CDR3 is CASSLEASASYNEQFF. The CDR3 DNA reads TGCGCCAGCAGCTTGGAGGCTAGCGCCTCCTACAATGAGCAGTTCTTC.

A few counts support this clonotype. V is TRBV2 and J is TRBJ2-1; 8 bases map to TRBD1. The CDR3 runs to 14 residues. Germline CDR1 is SNHLY and CDR2 is FYNNEI. V lost 3 bases, J lost 7 bases, and 5 bases stayed unmatched. CDR3 region: CASSEWQGANEQFF. CDR3 nucleotide sequence: TGTGCCAGCAGTGAGTGGCAGGGGGCGAATGAGCAGTTCTTC.

With respect to this clonotype: The germline gene is not matched at one end of the junction; a read error may be the cause. V is TRBV5-1 and J is TRBJ2-1, with 10 nucleotides matching TRBD1. CDR1 and CDR2 (germline): SGHRS, YFSETQ. The length of the CDR3 is 16 residues. CDR3 region: CASSFGTGVLDKEQFF. The DNA of the CDR3 is TGCGCCAGCAGCTTCGGGACAGGGGTTTTAGACAAGGAGCAGTTCTTC.

This clonotype was seen a single time. The V and J genes are TRBV7-9 and TRBJ2-3, with 8 nucleotides matching TRBD2. With 6 bases clipped from V and 6 bases from J, the junction kept 8 bases outside the gene matches. The CDR3 runs 14 residues. Looked up from germline, CDR1 is SEHNR and CDR2 is FQNEAQ (reference sequence). CDR3 protein: CASSQGLAGDTQYF. In DNA form, the CDR3 reads TGTGCCAGCAGTCAAGGACTAGCAGGGGATACGCAGTATTTT.

The chain links TRBV5-1 to TRBJ2-2; tentative D call: TRBD1 (6 bases). Per germline, CDR1 SGHRS and CDR2 YFSETQ. The CDR3 has 14 residues. Trimming shortened V by 4 bases and J by 3 bases, and 10 bases separated the two germline ends. The CDR3 DNA reads TGCGCCAGCAGCCGGGACACAGACACCGGGGAGCTGTTTTTT. The encoded protein is CASSRDTDTGELFF.

The chain joins TRBV7-9 to TRBJ2-1; no definite D call. The V end lost 1 base, the J end lost 9 bases, and 10 bases lay between the germline ends. The CDR3 length is 13 residues. The germline V gene has CDR1 SEHNR and CDR2 FQNEAQ (reference sequence). CDR3 DNA: TGTGCCAGCAGCTTAGTTCGGGCGAGTGAGCAGTTCTTC. This sequence encodes CASSLVRASEQFF.

This clonotype was detected only a few times. The J gene is TRBJ2-2, the V gene TRBV7-2; TRBD1 agrees at 9 bases. CDR1 is SGHTA and CDR2 is FQGNSA in the germline V gene. The CDR3 sequence is 16 residues long. V lost 5 bases to trimming and J lost 3 bases; unmatched junction nucleotides: 7. The CDR3 reads CASSQGTGSYTGELFF. The CDR3 DNA sequence: TGTGCCAGCAGCCAGGGGACAGGGTCGTACACCGGGGAGCTGTTTTTT. The whole variable domain, filled in from reference TRBV7-2 and TRBJ2-2, reads GAGVSQSPSNKVTEKGKDVELRCDPISGHTALYWYRQSLGQGLEFLIYFQGNSAPDKSGLPSDRFSAERTGGSVSTLTIQRTQQEDSAVYLCASSQGTGSYTGELFFGEGSRLTVL.

This clonotype was counted between two and nine times. V usage is TRBV15 and J usage is TRBJ2-1, with 13 bases fitting TRBD2. V lost 2 bases to trimming and J lost 10 bases; unmatched junction nucleotides: 8. CDR1 and CDR2 (germline): LNHNV, YYDKDF (reference sequence). The CDR3 is 16 amino acids. As DNA, the CDR3 is TGTGCCACCAGCAGAATTGGACTAGCGGGGGTCGGGGAGCAGTTCTTC. It specifies CATSRIGLAGVGEQFF.

The chain uses TRBV12-3 or TRBV12-4 and TRBJ1-1, with D possibly TRBD1 on 5 matching bases. The CDR3 covers 11 residues. The V and J ends lost 3 bases and 10 bases respectively, with 9 bases between them. CDR3 loop: CASSFLGGAFF. The CDR3 DNA follows: TGTGCCAGCAGTTTCTTGGGGGGAGCTTTCTTT.

There are a few counts of this clonotype. The chain combines TRBV15 with TRBJ1-3; no clear D. V lost 8 bases to trimming and J lost 0 bases, with 8 bases between them. Per the germline V gene, CDR1 is LNHNV and CDR2 is YYDKDF (reference sequence). CDR3 length equals 13 residues. DNA of the CDR3: TGTGCCACCCGCCCTAGCTCTGGAAACACCATATATTTT. Amino acid sequence: CATRPSSGNTIYF.

This chain uses TRBV7-9 with TRBJ2-2; 8 nucleotides agree with TRBD1. The germline gives CDR1 SEHNR, CDR2 FQNEAQ (reference sequence). The CDR3 extends over 15 amino acids. With 4 bases clipped from V and 3 bases from J, the junction kept 4 bases outside the gene matches. The CDR3 sequence is CASSYGDRHTGELFF. DNA of the CDR3: TGTGCCAGCAGCTACGGGGACAGGCACACCGGGGAGCTGTTTTTT.

This clonotype has just a few counts. This rearrangement joins TRBV12-3 or TRBV12-4 to TRBJ1-4; D is perhaps TRBD1 (5 bases). The CDR3 has 15 amino acids. Trimming cost V 3 bases and J 3 bases, with 11 bases left between them. CDR3 sequence (DNA): TGTGCCAGCAGTTTGTGGGGGTTCCCTAATGAAAAACTGTTTTTT. It specifies CASSLWGFPNEKLFF.